This T cell receptor beta chain is from a study of T cells after yellow fever vaccination. In its sample, this clonotype was seen a few times. Trimming cost V 3 bases and J 4 bases; bases outside gene matches: 10. Germline-derived CDR1 and CDR2 are LGHNA and YSLEER. The CDR3 totals 16 residues. MiXCR, applied by TCRdb to the 5' RACE reads, yields one record per CDR3 protein. The sample lists some 600,000 distinct CDR3 sequences, approximately 13% occurring once. The specimen was PBMCs, collected on the day of the yellow fever booster vaccination. The clonotype originates from a man aged 25 to 45 who received the YFV17D yellow fever vaccine. The chain couples TRBV4-3 to TRBJ2-7; 9 positions match TRBD1. CDR3 protein: CASSQDRTGESYEQYF. In nucleotides, the CDR3 is TGCGCCAGCAGCCAGGATCGGACAGGGGAAAGTTACGAGCAGTACTTC.